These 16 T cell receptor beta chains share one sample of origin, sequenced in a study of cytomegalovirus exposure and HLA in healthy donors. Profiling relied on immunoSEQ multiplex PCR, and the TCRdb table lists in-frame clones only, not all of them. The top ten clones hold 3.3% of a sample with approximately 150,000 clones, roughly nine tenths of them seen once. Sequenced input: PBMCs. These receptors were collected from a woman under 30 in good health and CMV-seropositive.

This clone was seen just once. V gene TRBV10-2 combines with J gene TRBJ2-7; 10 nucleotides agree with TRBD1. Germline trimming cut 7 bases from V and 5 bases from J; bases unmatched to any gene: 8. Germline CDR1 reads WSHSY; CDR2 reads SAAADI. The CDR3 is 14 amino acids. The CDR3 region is CASILRDRGNEQYF. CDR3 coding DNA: TGCGCCAGCATTCTCCGGGACAGGGGCAACGAGCAGTACTTC.

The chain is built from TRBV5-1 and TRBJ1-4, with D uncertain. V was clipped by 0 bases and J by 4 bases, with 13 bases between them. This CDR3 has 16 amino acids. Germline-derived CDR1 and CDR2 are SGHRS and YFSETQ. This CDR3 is CASSLAPGLGNEKLFF. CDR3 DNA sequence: TGCGCCAGCAGCTTGGCCCCGGGTTTAGGTAATGAAAAACTGTTTTTT.

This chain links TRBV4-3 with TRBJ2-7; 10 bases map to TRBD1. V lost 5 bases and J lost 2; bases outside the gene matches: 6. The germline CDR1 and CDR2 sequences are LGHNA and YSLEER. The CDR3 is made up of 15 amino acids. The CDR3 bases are TGCGCCAGCAGCGGACAGGGGGTAATCGCCTACGAGCAGTACTTC. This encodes CASSGQGVIAYEQYF.

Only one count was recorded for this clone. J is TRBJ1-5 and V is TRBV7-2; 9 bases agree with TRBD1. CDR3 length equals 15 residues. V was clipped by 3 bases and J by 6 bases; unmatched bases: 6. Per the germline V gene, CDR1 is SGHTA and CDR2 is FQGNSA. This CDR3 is CASSFGTGSLQPQHF. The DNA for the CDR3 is TGTGCCAGCAGCTTCGGGACAGGGTCACTTCAGCCCCAGCATTTT.

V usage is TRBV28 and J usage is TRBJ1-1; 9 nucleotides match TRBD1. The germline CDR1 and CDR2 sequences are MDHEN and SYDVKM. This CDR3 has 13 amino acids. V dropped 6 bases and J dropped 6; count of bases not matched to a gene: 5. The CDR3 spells CASRMTGGAEAFF. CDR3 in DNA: TGTGCCAGCAGAATGACAGGGGGGGCTGAAGCTTTCTTT.

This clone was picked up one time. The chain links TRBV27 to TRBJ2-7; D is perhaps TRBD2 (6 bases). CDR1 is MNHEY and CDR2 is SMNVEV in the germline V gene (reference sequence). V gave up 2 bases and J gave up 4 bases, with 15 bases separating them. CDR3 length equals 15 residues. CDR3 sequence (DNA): TGTGCCAGCAGTTTAGTTGGGACTTCCTATTACGAGCAGTACTTC. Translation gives CASSLVGTSYYEQYF.

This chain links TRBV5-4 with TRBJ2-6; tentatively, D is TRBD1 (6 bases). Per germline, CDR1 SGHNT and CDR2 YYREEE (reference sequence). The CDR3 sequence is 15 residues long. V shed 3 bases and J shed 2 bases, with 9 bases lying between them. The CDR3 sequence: CASSSAGAGANVLTF. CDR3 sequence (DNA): TGTGCCAGCAGCTCGGCAGGGGCTGGGGCCAACGTCCTGACTTTC. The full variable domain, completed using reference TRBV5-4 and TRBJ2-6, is ETGVTQSPTHLIKTRGQQVTLRCSSQSGHNTVSWYQQALGQGPQFIFQYYREEENGRGNFPPRFSGLQFPNYSSELNVNALELDDSALYLCASSSAGAGANVLTFGAGSRLTVL.

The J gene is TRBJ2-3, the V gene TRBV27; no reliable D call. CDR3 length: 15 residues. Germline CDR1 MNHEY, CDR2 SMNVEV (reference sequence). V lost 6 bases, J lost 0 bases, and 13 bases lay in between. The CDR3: CASSQRLSSTDTQYF. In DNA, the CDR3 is TGTGCCAGCAGCCAACGGTTATCTAGCACAGATACGCAGTATTTT.

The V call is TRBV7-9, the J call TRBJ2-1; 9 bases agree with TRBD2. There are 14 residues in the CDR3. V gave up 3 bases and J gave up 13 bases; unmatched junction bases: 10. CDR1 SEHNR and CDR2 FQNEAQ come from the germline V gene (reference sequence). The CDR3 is CASSFESSGKFQFF. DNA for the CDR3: TGTGCCAGCAGCTTCGAGTCTAGCGGGAAATTTCAGTTCTTC.

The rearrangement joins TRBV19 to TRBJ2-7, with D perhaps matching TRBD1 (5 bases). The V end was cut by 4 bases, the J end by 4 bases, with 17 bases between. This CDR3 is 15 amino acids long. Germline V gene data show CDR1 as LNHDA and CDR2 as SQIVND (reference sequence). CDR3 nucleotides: TGTGCCAGTAGTAGCAGGGTGGGCTCTAGGTACGAGCAGTACTTC. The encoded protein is CASSSRVGSRYEQYF.

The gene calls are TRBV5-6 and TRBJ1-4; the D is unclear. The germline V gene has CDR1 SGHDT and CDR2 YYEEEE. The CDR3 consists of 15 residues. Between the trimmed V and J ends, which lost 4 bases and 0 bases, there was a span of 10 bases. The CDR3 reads CASSPPVSTNEKLFF. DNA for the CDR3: TGTGCCAGCAGCCCCCCGGTCTCAACTAATGAAAAACTGTTTTTT.

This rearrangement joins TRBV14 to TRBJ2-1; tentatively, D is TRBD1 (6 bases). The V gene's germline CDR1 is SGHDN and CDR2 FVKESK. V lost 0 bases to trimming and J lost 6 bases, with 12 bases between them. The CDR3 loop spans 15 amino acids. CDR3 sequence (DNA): TGTGCCAGCAGCCAAGATCTTTTCAGGGGCAATGAGCAGTTCTTC. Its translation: CASSQDLFRGNEQFF.

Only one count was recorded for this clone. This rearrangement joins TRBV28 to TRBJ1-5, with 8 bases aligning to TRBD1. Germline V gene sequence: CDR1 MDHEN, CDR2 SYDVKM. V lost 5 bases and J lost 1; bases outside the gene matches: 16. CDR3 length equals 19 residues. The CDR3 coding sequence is TGTGCCAGCAGTCTGCCCGGGACAGGAGGGGTGGAGAGCAATCAGCCCCAGCATTTT. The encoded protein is CASSLPGTGGVESNQPQHF.

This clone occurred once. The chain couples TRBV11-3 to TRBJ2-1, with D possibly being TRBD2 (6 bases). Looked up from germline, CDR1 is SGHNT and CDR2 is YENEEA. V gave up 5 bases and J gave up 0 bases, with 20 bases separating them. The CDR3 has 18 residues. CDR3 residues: CASSPPIEKRASYNEQFF. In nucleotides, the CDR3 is TGTGCCAGCAGCCCTCCAATCGAAAAGCGGGCCTCCTACAATGAGCAGTTCTTC.

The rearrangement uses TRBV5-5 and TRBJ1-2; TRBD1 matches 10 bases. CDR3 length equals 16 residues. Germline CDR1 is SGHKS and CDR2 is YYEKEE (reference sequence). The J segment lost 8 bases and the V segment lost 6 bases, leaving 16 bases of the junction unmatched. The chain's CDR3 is CASTPQGQGKVEGYTF. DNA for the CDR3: TGTGCCAGCACCCCTCAGGGACAGGGGAAGGTCGAGGGCTACACCTTC.

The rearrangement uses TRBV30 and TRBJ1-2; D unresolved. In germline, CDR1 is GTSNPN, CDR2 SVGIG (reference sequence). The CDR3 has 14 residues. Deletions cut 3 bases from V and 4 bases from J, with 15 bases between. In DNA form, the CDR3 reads TGTGCCTGGAGCCCAGCCGGGGTATCCTATGGCTACACCTTC. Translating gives CAWSPAGVSYGYTF.